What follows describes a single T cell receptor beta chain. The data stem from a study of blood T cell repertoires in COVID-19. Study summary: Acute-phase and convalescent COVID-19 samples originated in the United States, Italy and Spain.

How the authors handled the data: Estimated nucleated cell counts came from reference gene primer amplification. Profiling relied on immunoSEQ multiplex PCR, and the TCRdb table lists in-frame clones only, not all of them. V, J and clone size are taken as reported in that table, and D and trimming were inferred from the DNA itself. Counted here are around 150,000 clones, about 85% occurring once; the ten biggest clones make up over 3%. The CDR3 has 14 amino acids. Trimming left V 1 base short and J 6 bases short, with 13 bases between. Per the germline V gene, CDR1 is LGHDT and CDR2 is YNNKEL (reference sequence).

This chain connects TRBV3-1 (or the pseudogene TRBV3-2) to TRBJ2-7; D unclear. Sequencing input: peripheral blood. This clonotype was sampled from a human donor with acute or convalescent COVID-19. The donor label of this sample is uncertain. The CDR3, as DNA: TGTGCCAGCAGCCAAGGACCTCCAGGCGCCGAGCAGTACTTC. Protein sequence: CASSQGPPGAEQYF.